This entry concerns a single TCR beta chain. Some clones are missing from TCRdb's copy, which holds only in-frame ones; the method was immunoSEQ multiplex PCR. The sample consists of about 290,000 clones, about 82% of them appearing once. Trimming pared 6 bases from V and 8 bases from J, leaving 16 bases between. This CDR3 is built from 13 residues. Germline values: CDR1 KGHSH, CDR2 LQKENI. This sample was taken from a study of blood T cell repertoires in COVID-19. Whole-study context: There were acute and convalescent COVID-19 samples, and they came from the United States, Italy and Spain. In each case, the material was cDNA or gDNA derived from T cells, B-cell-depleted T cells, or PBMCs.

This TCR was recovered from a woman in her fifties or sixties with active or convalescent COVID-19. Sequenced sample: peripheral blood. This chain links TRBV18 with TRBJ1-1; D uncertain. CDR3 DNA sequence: TGTGCCAGCTCCCCGACGGGTCGGATAGAAGCTTTCTTT. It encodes CASSPTGRIEAFF.